This TCR beta chain was captured in a study of T cell changes during pregnancy in multiple sclerosis (dated by TCRdb to about 2019). About the study as a whole: In women with multiple sclerosis, the researchers looked at how the T cell repertoire shifted as pregnancy progressed.

A word on this clone: No cognate antigen has been identified for it. Nothing much larger sits one base from this clone, and base qualities are not available.

The V and J ends are trimmed by 1 base and 4 bases, leaving 7 bases between them. CDR1 LGHNT and CDR2 FRNRAP are derived from the germline V gene. Reading from cysteine to phenylalanine, the CDR3 counts 13 amino acids. The CDR3 DNA has 39 bases and is translated from base 1. Receptors were amplified or captured by the immunoSEQ multiplex PCR assay. What TCRdb holds here is the immuneACCESS table cut down to in-frame rearrangements. Part of the clones is not present; checked against another copy, under half of the missing clones reflect an unresolved V gene, and the others are unexplained. This sample lists some 100,000 clones; roughly 93% were detected once. Roughly 0.9% of the sample is in the top ten clones.

The V and J segments used are TRBV12-5 and TRBJ1-1, with no D gene named confidently. The specimen comprised peripheral blood, sampled before pregnancy. The origin of this receptor is a female donor with multiple sclerosis, enrolled in a pregnancy study. The DNA sequence follows: TGTGCTAGTGGTTTGGGGCAGGCCACTGAAGCTTTCTTT. Its protein is CASGLGQATEAFF.